The 17 T cell receptor beta chains presented below share a single source sample, sequenced in a study of cytomegalovirus exposure and HLA in healthy donors. Amplification used 60 Vbeta primers and 13 Jbeta primers. Here immunoSEQ multiplex PCR was the method, and the copy in TCRdb shows in-frame clones only, minus some. Of 40,000 or so clones in the sample, approximately 90% are singletons; the top ten hold approximately 2.4%. Sequencing was performed on PBMCs. Receptors were obtained from a woman under 30 in good health and CMV-seronegative.

The chain has TRBV28 and TRBJ2-2, with no clear D. V gave up 10 bases and J gave up 3 bases, with 9 bases separating them. Germline V gives CDR1 MDHEN, CDR2 SYDVKM. CDR3 size: 12 residues. CDR3 loop: CATLTYTGELFF. The CDR3 DNA reads TGTGCCACCCTAACGTACACCGGGGAGCTGTTTTTT.

The chain links TRBV5-1 to TRBJ2-3; 9 positions agree with TRBD2. The CDR3 runs 17 residues. V gave up 0 bases and J gave up 0 bases; unmatched junction bases: 5. Germline V gene sequence: CDR1 SGHRS, CDR2 YFSETQ. The CDR3 is CASSLGRGRASTDTQYF. The CDR3 DNA reads TGCGCCAGCAGCTTGGGTCGCGGGAGGGCTAGCACAGATACGCAGTATTTT.

DNA for the CDR3: TGTGCCAGCAGTGCGACTAGCGGTTACAATGAGCAGTTCTTC. Its protein product is CASSATSGYNEQFF. The V gene is TRBV6-4, the J gene TRBJ2-1; 9 bases fit TRBD2. CDR3 length equals 14 residues. Trimming cost V 4 bases and J 4 bases; bases outside gene matches: 2. Germline-derived CDR1 and CDR2 are MRHNA and SNTAGT.

CDR3: CAHRGQLNTEAFF. As DNA, the CDR3 is TGTGCCCACAGGGGACAGCTGAACACTGAAGCTTTCTTT. This sequence joins TRBV6-1 and TRBJ1-1; 7 bases line up with TRBD1. From germline, CDR1 is MNHNS and CDR2 SASEGT. The CDR3 runs 13 residues. Trimming at V came to 11 bases and at J to 0 bases, leaving 6 bases not matched to a gene.

The rearrangement joins TRBV4-1 to TRBJ1-3, with D hard to call. The CDR3 extends over 18 amino acids. Trimming removed 1 base from V and 0 bases from J, with 16 bases in between. Germline assignment: CDR1 MGHRA and CDR2 YSYEKL. The CDR3 DNA follows: TGCGCCAGCAGCCAAGGCGAGGGAGGCAAGTTCTCTGGAAACACCATATATTTT. It encodes CASSQGEGGKFSGNTIYF.

A few counts support this clone. J is TRBJ2-1 and V is TRBV6-6, with 10 bases lining up with TRBD1. Germline V gene lookup returns CDR1 MNHNY and CDR2 SVGAGI (reference sequence). The CDR3 has 15 amino acids. The ends lost 2 bases at V and 5 bases at J; junction bases unmatched: 3. CDR3 bases: TGTGCCAGCAGTTACGAGGGACAGGGGAACAATGAGCAGTTCTTC. Translation: CASSYEGQGNNEQFF.

The V gene is TRBV4-2, the J gene TRBJ1-4; perhaps TRBD1 as D (6 bases). The CDR3 has 15 residues. Trimming removed 6 bases from V and 5 bases from J, with 16 bases in between. Germline V lookup: CDR1 LGHNA, CDR2 YNFKEQ. CDR3 nucleotides: TGTGCCAGCAGGTGGGTGGGAGGGACAAATGAAAAACTGTTTTTT. Translation gives CASRWVGGTNEKLFF.

This clone was seen once. The rearrangement joins TRBV5-6 to TRBJ2-3, with a weak D call TRBD2 (5 bases). Trimming pared 2 bases from V and 0 bases from J, leaving 7 bases between. This CDR3 comprises 14 residues. Germline CDR1 is SGHDT and CDR2 is YYEEEE. In DNA form, the CDR3 reads TGTGCCAGCAGCTTTCGGACTAGCACAGATACGCAGTATTTT. As protein: CASSFRTSTDTQYF. The full variable domain, its missing parts supplied by reference TRBV5-6 and TRBJ2-3, is DAGVTQSPTHLIKTRGQQVTLRCSPKSGHDTVSWYQQALGQGPQFIFQYYEEEERQRGNFPDRFSGHQFPNYSSELNVNALLLGDSALYLCASSFRTSTDTQYFGPGTRLTVL.

The chain joins TRBV11-3 to TRBJ1-3; D is possibly TRBD1 (5 bases). The CDR3 contains 14 residues. CDR1 and CDR2 from the germline V gene are SGHNT and YENEEA. V was clipped by 5 bases and J by 1 base, with 9 bases between them. The CDR3 reads CASSAGLSGNTIYF. CDR3 DNA: TGTGCCAGCAGCGCGGGACTGTCTGGAAACACCATATATTTT. Combining the CDR3 with reference TRBV11-3 and TRBJ1-3 gives the whole variable domain EAGVVQSPRYKIIEKKQPVAFWCNPISGHNTLYWYLQNLGQGPELLIRYENEEAVDDSQLPKDRFSAERLKGVDSTLKIQPAELGDSAVYLCASSAGLSGNTIYFGEGSWLTVV.

This chain uses TRBV19 with TRBJ1-2, with 8 bases lining up with TRBD1. The CDR3 is 15 amino acids. After removal of 3 bases from V and 5 bases from J, the junction contained 8 bases not matched to a gene. Germline V gene sequence: CDR1 LNHDA, CDR2 SQIVND (reference sequence). CDR3 region: CASSIQTGVAYGYTF. The DNA for the CDR3 is TGTGCCAGTAGTATTCAGACAGGGGTGGCTTATGGCTACACCTTC. The full variable domain, rest sourced from reference TRBV19 and TRBJ1-2, is DGGITQSPKYLFRKEGQNVTLSCEQNLNHDAMYWYRQDPGQGLRLIYYSQIVNDFQKGDIAEGYSVSREKKESFPLTVTSAQKNPTAFYLCASSIQTGVAYGYTFGSGTRLTVV.

This sequence joins TRBV7-9 and TRBJ2-3; weak D call: TRBD2 (7 bases). The V gene's germline CDR1 is SEHNR and CDR2 FQNEAQ (reference sequence). The CDR3 contains 14 residues. V was cut by 5 bases and J by 2 bases, with 11 bases left in between. The CDR3 region is CASSLGGVTDTQYF. Written as DNA, the CDR3 is TGTGCCAGCAGCCTAGGGGGGGTCACAGATACGCAGTATTTT.

V and J are TRBV6-1 and TRBJ1-4; 9 bases align to TRBD1. With 3 bases clipped from V and 8 bases from J, the junction kept 10 bases outside the gene matches. The CDR3 runs 16 residues. Germline V gene sequence: CDR1 MNHNS, CDR2 SASEGT. The CDR3 sequence: CASSEASGQGGEKLFF. As DNA, the CDR3 is TGTGCCAGCAGTGAGGCATCGGGACAGGGCGGGGAAAAACTGTTTTTT.

A single count supports this clone. The V gene is TRBV4-1, the J gene TRBJ1-4; D is unclear. The V gene's germline CDR1 is MGHRA and CDR2 YSYEKL. V dropped 1 base and J dropped 5 bases, with 8 bases sitting between them. This CDR3 has 14 residues. DNA for the CDR3: TGCGCCAGCAGCCAAGGACTTCAAAATGAAAAACTGTTTTTT. It codes for CASSQGLQNEKLFF.

The V and J genes are TRBV5-1 and TRBJ1-1; 7 bases fit TRBD1. J was trimmed by 1 base and V by 0 bases; bases with no gene match: 6. The CDR3 runs to 16 residues. CDR1 and CDR2 from the germline V gene are SGHRS and YFSETQ. The CDR3 is CASSLVQGSRNTEAFF. CDR3 bases: TGCGCCAGCAGCTTGGTACAGGGGAGTAGGAACACTGAAGCTTTCTTT.

The chain employs TRBV13 and TRBJ2-6, with 8 bases aligning to TRBD1. V dropped 5 bases and J dropped 2; count of bases not matched to a gene: 8. This CDR3 region has 17 residues. Germline V gene lookup returns CDR1 PRHDT and CDR2 FYEKMQ (reference sequence). CDR3 coding DNA: TGTGCCAGCAGCAGAAGGGCAGGGGGCGCTGGGGCCAACGTCCTGACTTTC. Residues: CASSRRAGGAGANVLTF.

J is TRBJ2-7 and V is TRBV28, with 9 nucleotides matching TRBD2. The J segment lost 0 bases and the V segment lost 2 bases, leaving 8 bases of the junction unmatched. Germline CDR1 MDHEN, CDR2 SYDVKM. The CDR3 sequence is 17 residues long. In DNA form, the CDR3 reads TGTGCCAGCAGTTTAATAGCAGCGGGAGGAAACTCCTACGAGCAGTACTTC. Its protein product is CASSLIAAGGNSYEQYF.

The chain employs TRBV18 and TRBJ1-1; D gene unclear. Germline CDR1 is KGHSH and CDR2 is LQKENI. V was cut by 3 bases and J by 2 bases, with 10 bases left in between. CDR3 length equals 14 residues. The CDR3 nucleotides read TGTGCCAGCTCACCCCGGGTCATAAACACTGAAGCTTTCTTT. Protein: CASSPRVINTEAFF.